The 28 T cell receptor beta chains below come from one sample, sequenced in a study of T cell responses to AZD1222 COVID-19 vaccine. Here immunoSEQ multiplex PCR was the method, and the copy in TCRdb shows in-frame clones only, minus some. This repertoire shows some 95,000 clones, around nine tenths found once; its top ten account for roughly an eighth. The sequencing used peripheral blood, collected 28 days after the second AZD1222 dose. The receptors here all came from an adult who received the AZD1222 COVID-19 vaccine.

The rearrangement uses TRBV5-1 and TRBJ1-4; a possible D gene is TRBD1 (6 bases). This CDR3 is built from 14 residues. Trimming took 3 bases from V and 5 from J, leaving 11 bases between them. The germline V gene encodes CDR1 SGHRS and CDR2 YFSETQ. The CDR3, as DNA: TGCGCCAGCAGCTCCGGACAGCTAAATGAAAAACTGTTTTTT. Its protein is CASSSGQLNEKLFF.

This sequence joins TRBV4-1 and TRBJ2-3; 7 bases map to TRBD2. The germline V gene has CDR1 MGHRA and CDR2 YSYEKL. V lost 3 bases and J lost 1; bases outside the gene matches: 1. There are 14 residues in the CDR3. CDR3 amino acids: CASSHAGGTDTQYF. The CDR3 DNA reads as TGCGCCAGCAGCCATGCGGGGGGCACAGATACGCAGTATTTT.

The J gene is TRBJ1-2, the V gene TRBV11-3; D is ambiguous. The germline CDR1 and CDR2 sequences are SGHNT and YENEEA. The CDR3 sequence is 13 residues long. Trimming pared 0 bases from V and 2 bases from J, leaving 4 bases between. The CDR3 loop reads CASSLDGNYGYTF. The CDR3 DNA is TGTGCCAGCAGCTTAGACGGAAACTATGGCTACACCTTC.

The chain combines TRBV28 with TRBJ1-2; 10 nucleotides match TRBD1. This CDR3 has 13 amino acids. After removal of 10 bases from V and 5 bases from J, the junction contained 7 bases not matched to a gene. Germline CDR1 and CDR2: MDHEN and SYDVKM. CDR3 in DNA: TGTGCCACCCTCGGGGACAGGGGTTATGGCTACACCTTC. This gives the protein CATLGDRGYGYTF.

The CDR3: CASSLIGTGKLNQPQHF. Here the CDR3 DNA reads TGTGCCAGCAGTTTAATTGGGACAGGGAAGTTAAATCAGCCCCAGCATTTT. The chain has TRBV27 and TRBJ1-5, with 9 bases lining up with TRBD1. Looked up from germline, CDR1 is MNHEY and CDR2 is SMNVEV (reference sequence). V trimming: 2 bases; J trimming: 4 bases; junction bases outside the gene matches: 9. This CDR3 spans 17 amino acids.

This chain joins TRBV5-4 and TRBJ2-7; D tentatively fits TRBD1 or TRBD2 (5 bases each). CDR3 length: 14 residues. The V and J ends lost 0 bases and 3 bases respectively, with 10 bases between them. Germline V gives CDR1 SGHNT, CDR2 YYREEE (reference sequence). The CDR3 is CASSLAGSHYEQYF. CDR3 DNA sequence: TGTGCCAGCAGCTTGGCAGGGAGTCACTACGAGCAGTACTTC.

Here the CDR3 reads CASSLLAGEGSYNEQFF. The DNA for the CDR3 is TGTGCCAGCAGTTTACTAGCGGGGGAGGGCTCCTACAATGAGCAGTTCTTC. The chain joins TRBV28 to TRBJ2-1; 10 bases align to TRBD2. The germline gives CDR1 MDHEN, CDR2 SYDVKM. J was trimmed by 0 bases and V by 2 bases; bases with no gene match: 4. The CDR3 covers 17 residues.

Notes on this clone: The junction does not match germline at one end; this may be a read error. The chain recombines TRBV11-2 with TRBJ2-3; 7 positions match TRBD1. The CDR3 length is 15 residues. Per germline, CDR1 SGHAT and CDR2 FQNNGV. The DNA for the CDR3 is TGTGCCAGCAGCGTAGAAGGACAGGGCACAGATACGCAGTATTTT. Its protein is CASSVEGQGTDTQYF.

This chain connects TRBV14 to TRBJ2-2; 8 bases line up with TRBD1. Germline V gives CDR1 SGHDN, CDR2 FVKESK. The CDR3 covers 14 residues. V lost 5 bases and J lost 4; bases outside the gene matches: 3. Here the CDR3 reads CASSVQGATGELFF. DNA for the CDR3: TGTGCCAGCAGCGTGCAGGGGGCCACCGGGGAGCTGTTTTTT.

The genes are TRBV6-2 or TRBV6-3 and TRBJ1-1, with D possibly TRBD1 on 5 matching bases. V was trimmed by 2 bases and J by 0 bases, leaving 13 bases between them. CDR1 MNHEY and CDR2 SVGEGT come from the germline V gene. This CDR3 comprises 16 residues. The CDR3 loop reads CASSYPYRTMNTEAFF. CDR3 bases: TGTGCCAGCAGTTACCCCTACCGGACAATGAACACTGAAGCTTTCTTT.

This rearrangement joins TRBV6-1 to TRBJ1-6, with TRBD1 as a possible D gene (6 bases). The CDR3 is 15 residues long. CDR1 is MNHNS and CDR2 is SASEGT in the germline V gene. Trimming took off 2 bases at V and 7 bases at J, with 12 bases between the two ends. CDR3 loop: CASSESVRGNSPLHF. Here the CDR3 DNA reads TGTGCCAGCAGTGAATCAGTCAGGGGCAATTCACCCCTCCACTTT.

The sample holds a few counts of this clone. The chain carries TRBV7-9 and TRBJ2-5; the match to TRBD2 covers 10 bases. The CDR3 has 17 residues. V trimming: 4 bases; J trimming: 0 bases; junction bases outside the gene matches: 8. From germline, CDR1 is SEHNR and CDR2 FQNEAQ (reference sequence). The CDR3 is CASSWDRTSGDQETQYF. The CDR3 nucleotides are TGTGCCAGCAGCTGGGATCGAACTAGCGGGGACCAAGAGACCCAGTACTTC.

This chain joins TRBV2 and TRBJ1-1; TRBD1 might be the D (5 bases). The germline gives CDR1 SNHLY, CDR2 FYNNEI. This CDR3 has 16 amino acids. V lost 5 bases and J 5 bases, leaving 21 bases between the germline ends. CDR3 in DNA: TGTGCCAGCAGTCCTATTTCTCAGGGAGGAGGGACTGAAGCTTTCTTT. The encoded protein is CASSPISQGGGTEAFF.

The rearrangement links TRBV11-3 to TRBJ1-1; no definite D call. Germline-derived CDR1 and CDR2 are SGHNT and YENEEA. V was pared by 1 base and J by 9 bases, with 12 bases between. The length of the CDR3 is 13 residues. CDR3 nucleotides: TGTGCCAGCAGCTTAGGGGAGCTAGGGAAAGCTTTCTTT. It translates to CASSLGELGKAFF.

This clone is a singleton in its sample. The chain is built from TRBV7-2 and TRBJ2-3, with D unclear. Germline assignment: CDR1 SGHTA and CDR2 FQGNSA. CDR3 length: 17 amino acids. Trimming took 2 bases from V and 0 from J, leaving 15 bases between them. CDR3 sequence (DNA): TGTGCCAGCAGCTTATCAGGCACACCGGCGAGCACAGATACGCAGTATTTT. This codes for CASSLSGTPASTDTQYF.

The CDR3 nucleotides are TGTGCCAGCAGCTCTTCTCGGACTAGCCTCGGGAAGTACTTC. Its translation: CASSSSRTSLGKYF. This rearrangement joins TRBV7-2 to TRBJ2-4, with TRBD2 matching over 8 bases. The trim removed 4 bases at V and 14 bases at J, leaving 13 bases unmatched. This CDR3 is built from 14 residues. Germline V gene data show CDR1 as SGHTA and CDR2 as FQGNSA.

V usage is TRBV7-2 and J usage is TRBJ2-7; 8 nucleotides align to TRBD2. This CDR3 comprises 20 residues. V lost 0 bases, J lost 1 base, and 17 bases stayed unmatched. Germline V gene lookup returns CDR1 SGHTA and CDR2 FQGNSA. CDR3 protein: CASSLAWGVGSGTGSYEQYF. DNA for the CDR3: TGTGCCAGCAGCTTAGCCTGGGGGGTGGGTAGCGGGACTGGGTCCTACGAGCAGTACTTC.

This chain's CDR3 is CASSLAQGSGNTIYF. In nucleotides, the CDR3 is TGTGCCAGCAGCTTAGCACAGGGGAGTGGAAACACCATATATTTT. V is TRBV7-2 and J is TRBJ1-3; 7 bases line up with TRBD1. Per germline, CDR1 SGHTA and CDR2 FQGNSA. Germline trimming cut 0 bases from V and 3 bases from J; bases unmatched to any gene: 2. The CDR3 extends over 15 amino acids.

CDR3 sequence reads: CASSLLQYTDTQYF. The CDR3 nucleotides are TGTGCCAGCAGCTTGTTACAGTACACAGATACGCAGTATTTT. The chain couples TRBV5-6 to TRBJ2-3; D uncertain. Trimming removed 1 base from V and 2 bases from J, with 8 bases in between. The CDR3 spans 14 residues. Germline values: CDR1 SGHDT, CDR2 YYEEEE.

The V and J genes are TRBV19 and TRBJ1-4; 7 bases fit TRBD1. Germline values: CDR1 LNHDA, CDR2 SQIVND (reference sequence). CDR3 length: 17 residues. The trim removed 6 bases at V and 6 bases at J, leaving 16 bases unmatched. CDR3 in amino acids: CASSRRGSGTADEKLFF. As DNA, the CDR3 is TGTGCCAGTAGCCGACGGGGTTCCGGGACAGCCGATGAAAAACTGTTTTTT.

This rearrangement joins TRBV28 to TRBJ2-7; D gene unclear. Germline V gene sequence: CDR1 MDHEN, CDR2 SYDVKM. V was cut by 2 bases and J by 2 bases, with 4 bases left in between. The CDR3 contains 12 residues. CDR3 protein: CASSLNPYEQYF. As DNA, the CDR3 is TGTGCCAGCAGTTTAAACCCCTACGAGCAGTACTTC.

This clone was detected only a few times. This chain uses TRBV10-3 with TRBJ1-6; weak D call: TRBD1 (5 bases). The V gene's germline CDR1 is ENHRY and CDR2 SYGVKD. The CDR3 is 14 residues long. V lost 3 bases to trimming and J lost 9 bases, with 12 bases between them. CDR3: CAISDLQGGSPLHF. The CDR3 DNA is TGTGCCATCAGTGATTTGCAGGGTGGTTCACCCCTCCACTTT.

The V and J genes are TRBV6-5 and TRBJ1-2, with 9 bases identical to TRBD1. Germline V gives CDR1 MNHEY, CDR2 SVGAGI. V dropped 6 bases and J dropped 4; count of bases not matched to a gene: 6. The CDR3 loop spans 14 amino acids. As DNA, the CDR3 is TGTGCCAGCAGCCGAGGACAGGGGAGCTATGGCTACACCTTC. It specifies CASSRGQGSYGYTF.

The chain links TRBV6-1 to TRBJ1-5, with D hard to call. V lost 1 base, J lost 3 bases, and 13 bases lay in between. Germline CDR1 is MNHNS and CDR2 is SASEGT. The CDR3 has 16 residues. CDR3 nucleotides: TGTGCCAGCAGTGAAGTCGGTCTGGTCCCCAATCAGCCCCAGCATTTT. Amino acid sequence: CASSEVGLVPNQPQHF.

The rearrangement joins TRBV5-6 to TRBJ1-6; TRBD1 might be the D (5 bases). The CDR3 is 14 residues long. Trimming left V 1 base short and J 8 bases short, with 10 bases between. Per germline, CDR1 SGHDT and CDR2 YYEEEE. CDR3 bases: TGTGCCAGCAGCTTGTATACGGGACATTCACCCCTCCACTTT. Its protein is CASSLYTGHSPLHF.

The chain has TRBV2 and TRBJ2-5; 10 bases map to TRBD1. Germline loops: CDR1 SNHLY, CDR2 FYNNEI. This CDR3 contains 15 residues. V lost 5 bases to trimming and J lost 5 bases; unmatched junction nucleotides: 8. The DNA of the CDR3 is TGTGCCAGCAGTCCGGGACAGGGGAATTGGGAGACCCAGTACTTC. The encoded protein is CASSPGQGNWETQYF.

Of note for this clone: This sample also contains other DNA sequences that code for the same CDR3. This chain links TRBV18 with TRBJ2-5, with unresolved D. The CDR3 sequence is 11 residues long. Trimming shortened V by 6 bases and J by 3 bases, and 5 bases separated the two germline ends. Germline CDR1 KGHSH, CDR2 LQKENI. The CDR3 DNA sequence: TGTGCCAGCTCCCCGAAAGAGACCCAGTACTTC. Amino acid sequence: CASSPKETQYF.

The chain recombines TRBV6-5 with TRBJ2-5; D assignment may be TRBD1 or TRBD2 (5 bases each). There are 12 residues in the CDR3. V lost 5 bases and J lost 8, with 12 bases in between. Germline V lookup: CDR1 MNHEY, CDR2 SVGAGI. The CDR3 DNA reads TGTGCCAGCAGTAACCGGGGCGCCACCCAGTACTTC. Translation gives CASSNRGATQYF.